These 20 T cell receptor beta chains were all obtained from the same sample, sequenced in a study of CD8+CD57+ T cells in acquired aplastic anemia. According to the study, genomic DNA was the template for TCR beta VDJ and CDR3 profiling. A single record per CDR3 protein comes from TCRdb applying MiXCR to the reads. The sample records tens of thousands of distinct CDR3 sequences, approximately 63% being singletons. Those patients picked for sequencing had displayed CD8+CD57+ cell expansion on flow cytometry. The sample was sorted CD4+, CD8+, or CD8+CD57+ T cells (not recorded which) from PBMCs. The receptors were sampled from a human donor with aplastic anemia.

This clonotype showed up many times. The chain has TRBV13 and TRBJ2-7; D is uncertain. Trimming shortened V by 5 bases and J by 5 bases, and 13 bases separated the two germline ends. The CDR3 is 13 residues long. Germline V gene lookup returns CDR1 PRHDT and CDR2 FYEKMQ (reference sequence). The CDR3 is CASSLRSIDEQYF. DNA for the CDR3: TGTGCCAGCAGCCTCCGATCTATAGACGAGCAGTACTTC.

Many counts were recorded for this clonotype. This chain uses TRBV11-2 with TRBJ1-5, with TRBD1 as a possible D gene (6 bases). V lost 4 bases to trimming and J lost 6 bases, with 19 bases between them. The CDR3 sequence is 16 residues long. Germline lookup yields CDR1 SGHAT and CDR2 FQNNGV. The CDR3 DNA sequence: TGTGCCAGCAGCTCGTTACAGGGAAGGTTCAGTCAGCCCCAGCATTTT. This sequence encodes CASSSLQGRFSQPQHF.

The V and J genes are TRBV7-8 and TRBJ2-7; D gene uncertain. The CDR3 is 14 residues long. V was clipped by 1 base and J by 2 bases, with 9 bases between them. Germline-derived CDR1 and CDR2 are SGHVS and FQNEAQ. CDR3 residues: CASSLGWGTYEQYF. CDR3 DNA sequence: TGTGCCAGCAGCTTAGGGTGGGGAACCTACGAGCAGTACTTC.

The sample holds a few counts of this clonotype. The V gene is TRBV6-5, the J gene TRBJ2-4; no clear D. Germline V gene lookup returns CDR1 MNHEY and CDR2 SVGAGI. The CDR3 loop spans 15 amino acids. Trimming removed 4 bases at V and 7 bases at J, with 17 bases between. CDR3 amino acids: CASSSGYSEMNIQYF. CDR3 nucleotide sequence: TGTGCCAGCAGTTCCGGTTACTCCGAGATGAACATTCAGTACTTC.

This clonotype has ten or more counts. The chain carries TRBV13 and TRBJ1-5; D ambiguous. Per the germline V gene, CDR1 is PRHDT and CDR2 is FYEKMQ (reference sequence). CDR3 length equals 14 residues. Between the trimmed V and J ends, which lost 4 bases and 5 bases, there was a span of 12 bases. CDR3 sequence: CASSSGLSHQPQHF. The CDR3 region has the DNA TGTGCCAGCAGCTCCGGACTGTCCCATCAGCCCCAGCATTTT.

This clonotype showed up many times. The V call is TRBV9, the J call TRBJ2-1, with D perhaps assigned TRBD1 or TRBD2 (5 bases each). Germline-derived CDR1 and CDR2 are SGDLS and YYNGEE. V was cut by 3 bases and J by 7 bases, with 11 bases left in between. The CDR3 contains 13 residues. Here the CDR3 reads CASSASGTNEQFF. The CDR3 DNA is TGTGCCAGCAGCGCCTCCGGGACGAATGAGCAGTTCTTC.

The J gene is TRBJ2-1, the V gene TRBV24-1; TRBD1 agrees at 9 bases. CDR3 size: 16 residues. Germline assignment: CDR1 KGHDR and CDR2 SFDVKD. V lost 1 base to trimming and J lost 6 bases; unmatched junction nucleotides: 6. CDR3 loop: CATSDFAGQGVNEQFF. Written as DNA, the CDR3 is TGTGCCACCAGTGATTTTGCGGGACAGGGTGTCAATGAGCAGTTCTTC.

V gene TRBV24-1 combines with J gene TRBJ2-5, with D possibly called TRBD1 or TRBD2 (5 bases each). This CDR3 is 15 amino acids long. V lost 3 bases and J lost 2, with 12 bases in between. Germline CDR1 reads KGHDR; CDR2 reads SFDVKD. CDR3 in DNA: TGTGCCACCAGTGATGGGACGGTAGATCAAGAGACCCAGTACTTC. Its translation is CATSDGTVDQETQYF.

To note about this clonotype: The germline gene is not matched at one end of the junction; a read error may be the cause. This chain joins TRBV15 and TRBJ1-4; D uncertain. The CDR3 is made up of 15 amino acids. From germline, CDR1 is LNHNV and CDR2 YYDKDF (reference sequence). The CDR3 bases are TGTGTCACCAACAGAGAGGAGCAGAAAAATGAAAAACTGTTTTTT. Amino acids: CVTNREEQKNEKLFF.

The gene calls are TRBV19 and TRBJ2-3; TRBD2 aligns across 9 bases. Looked up from germline, CDR1 is LNHDA and CDR2 is SQIVND (reference sequence). V dropped 4 bases and J dropped 5; count of bases not matched to a gene: 7. This CDR3 region has 15 residues. The CDR3 DNA follows: TGTGCCAGTAGTACTAGCGGGGACGATGAAGATACGCAGTATTTT. This encodes CASSTSGDDEDTQYF. Supplemented by reference TRBV19 and TRBJ2-3, the full variable domain reads DGGITQSPKYLFRKEGQNVTLSCEQNLNHDAMYWYRQDPGQGLRLIYYSQIVNDFQKGDIAEGYSVSREKKESFPLTVTSAQKNPTAFYLCASSTSGDDEDTQYFGPGTRLTVL.

The J gene is TRBJ1-1, the V gene TRBV6-1; D perhaps matches TRBD1 (5 bases). The ends were cut back, 3 bases at V and 1 base at J, with 9 bases in the middle. Germline CDR1 MNHNS, CDR2 SASEGT. The CDR3 has 14 amino acids. In DNA, the CDR3 is TGTGCCAGCAGTGAGATGACAGCGAACACTGAAGCTTTCTTT. Protein product: CASSEMTANTEAFF.

The V call is TRBV6-1, the J call TRBJ2-3; D may be TRBD1 (6 bases). This CDR3 has 16 residues. Trimming cost V 4 bases and J 3 bases, with 17 bases left between them. In germline, CDR1 is MNHNS, CDR2 SASEGT. In nucleotides, the CDR3 is TGTGCCAGCAGTGCCACGCCAGGGGTTGGGACAGATACGCAGTATTTT. It specifies CASSATPGVGTDTQYF.

This clonotype was counted many times. The gene calls are TRBV13 and TRBJ1-1; unclear D gene. Germline lookup yields CDR1 PRHDT and CDR2 FYEKMQ (reference sequence). The CDR3 is 13 residues long. V was cut by 6 bases and J by 1 base, with 9 bases left in between. This chain's CDR3 is CASRDFTNTEAFF. In DNA form, the CDR3 reads TGTGCCAGCAGAGACTTTACGAACACTGAAGCTTTCTTT.

V is TRBV7-7 and J is TRBJ2-5; 7 nucleotides agree with TRBD1. The CDR3 extends over 13 amino acids. J gave up 2 bases and V 5 bases, and 2 bases lay outside the gene matches. Germline V gives CDR1 SSHAT, CDR2 FNYEAQ (reference sequence). The CDR3 region has the DNA TGTGCCAGCAGCGGGGACAGACAAGAGACCCAGTACTTC. This translates into CASSGDRQETQYF.

This clonotype was found once. The chain carries TRBV2 and TRBJ2-7; D gene ambiguous. This CDR3 has 12 residues. Germline lookup yields CDR1 SNHLY and CDR2 FYNNEI. V lost 5 bases and J lost 4, with 9 bases in between. In nucleotides, the CDR3 is TGTGCCAGCAGTACGGCAGTATACGAGCAGTACTTC. This sequence encodes CASSTAVYEQYF. The full variable domain, with the rest looked up from reference TRBV2 and TRBJ2-7, is EPEVTQTPSHQVTQMGQEVILRCVPISNHLYFYWYRQILGQKVEFLVSFYNNEISEKSEIFDDQFSVERPDGSNFTLKIRSTKLEDSAMYFCASSTAVYEQYFGPGTRLTVT.

To note about this clonotype: A read error may explain this, as a much larger clone is one base away. The chain uses TRBV12-3 or TRBV12-4 and TRBJ2-1, with unresolved D. This CDR3 has 12 amino acids. The CDR3 nucleotides read TGTGACAGCAGTTTAAAGGGAATTGAGCAGTTCTTC. Amino acids: CDSSLKGIEQFF.

The chain uses TRBV7-3 and TRBJ2-7; D may be TRBD1 (5 bases). Between the trimmed V and J ends, which lost 5 bases and 5 bases, there was a span of 13 bases. Germline assignment: CDR1 SGHTA and CDR2 FQGTGA. This CDR3 is 13 amino acids long. The CDR3 loop is CASSADSRNEQYF. CDR3 DNA sequence: TGTGCCAGCAGCGCTGACAGTAGGAACGAGCAGTACTTC.

The rearrangement joins TRBV7-8 to TRBJ1-1; D is unclear. This CDR3 is built from 13 residues. V was pared by 5 bases and J by 1 base, with 8 bases between. Germline CDR1 SGHVS, CDR2 FQNEAQ. The DNA for the CDR3 is TGTGCCAGCAGCCCGCCTGAGAACACTGAAGCTTTCTTT. Protein sequence: CASSPPENTEAFF.

The chain joins TRBV3-1 to TRBJ1-2; D uncertain. Trimming stripped 0 bases from V and 5 bases from J, with 16 bases between. The CDR3 runs 16 residues. Germline values: CDR1 LGHDT, CDR2 YNNKEL (reference sequence). CDR3 amino acids: CASSQDVGDLVYGYTF. The CDR3 DNA reads as TGTGCCAGCAGCCAAGATGTGGGTGATTTAGTTTATGGCTACACCTTC. The full variable domain, in which reference TRBV3-1 and TRBJ1-2 provide the parts outside the CDR3, is DTAVSQTPKYLVTQMGNDKSIKCEQNLGHDTMYWYKQDSKKFLKIMFSYNNKELIINETVPNRFSPKSPDKAHLNLHINSLELGDSAVYFCASSQDVGDLVYGYTFGSGTRLTVV.

The V gene is TRBV7-8, the J gene TRBJ2-7; TRBD2 aligns across 10 bases. Germline V gene data show CDR1 as SGHVS and CDR2 as FQNEAQ. V was pared by 1 base and J by 5 bases, with 2 bases of the junction left unmatched. The length of the CDR3 is 14 residues. As DNA, the CDR3 is TGTGCCAGCAGCTTAGTTCTAGCGGGGGACGAGCAGTACTTC. Translation gives CASSLVLAGDEQYF.